This TCR beta chain derives from a study of T cells in Graves' hyperthyroidism and ophthalmopathy. The V end lost 5 bases, the J end lost 3 bases, and 8 bases lay between the germline ends. CDR3 size: 13 residues. Uncontrolled infections, other autoimmune diseases, pregnancy or lactation led to exclusion of patients. This clonotype has a count of ten or more. The investigators amplified TCR beta CDR3 regions from RNA transcripts. A first-round RT-PCR of the TCR CDR3 used the HTBI primer set. TCRdb re-called the multiplex PCR reads through MiXCR, storing one row per CDR3 protein. The sample has more than 600,000 distinct CDR3 sequences, about 17% seen once; the top ten hold under 8.5%.

The sequenced sample was blood. The chain combines TRBV12-3 or TRBV12-4 with TRBJ1-5, with unresolved D. The TCR sequence derives from a young man with Graves' hyperthyroidism. The CDR3 loop reads CASSKGTNQPQHF. CDR3 nucleotide sequence: TGTGCCAGCAGTAAGGGAACCAATCAGCCCCAGCATTTT.